This T cell receptor beta chain was recovered during a study of post-analysis software for immune sequencing data (dated by TCRdb to about 2015). Some background on the complete study: Relapsing-remitting, secondary progressive and progressive-relapsing multiple sclerosis were recorded as disease courses, and subtype annotation was lacking for some patients. The patient repertoires were compared against more than 10 previously published healthy control repertoires obtained from donors aged about 6 to 28 years. A subset of samples was prepared in parallel using single-end sample barcoding, then pooled and co-amplified after Illumina adapter ligation.

V trim: 0 bases; J trim: 2 bases; unmatched bases: 6. Based on the germline V gene, the CDR1 and CDR2 sequences are SGHRS and YFSETQ. From the cysteine up to the phenylalanine, the CDR3 has a length of 17 residues. Only the CDR3 portion is preserved as DNA: 51 bases, with reading frame beginning at the first base. General study outcomes and caveats: Compared with controls, multiple sclerosis patients had significantly lower normalized Chao1 diversity, a finding suggesting substantial peripheral T-cell clonal expansion. The multiple sclerosis patient group was slightly younger than the control group. Strong co-clustering of samples prepared in the same batch was shown by direct clustering with F measure, prompting a batch-effect correction. Four to six TRBV segments, including TRBV5-6, TRBV5-1 and TRBV20-1, were significantly more frequent in patients than controls.

Library preparation used PCR. Sequencer: Illumina HiSeq 2500. Unique molecular identifiers were incorporated into TCR beta cDNA libraries to reduce PCR and sequencing biases. Some 500,000 cDNA molecules were obtained for every 1 to 10 million input T cells, so each molecule roughly corresponded to one T cell. Patient libraries were prepared and sequenced with the same protocol used for the earlier healthy control dataset. Samples belonging to the same batch were prepared together, multiplexed and sequenced on a shared HiSeq lane. The authors' analysis ran thus. Raw barcoded reads were processed with MIGEC, and single-read molecular identifier groups were discarded before consensus assembly and CDR3 extraction. VDJtools was used for post-analysis of the clonotype tables, and diversity was normalized by down-sampling every dataset to the size of the smallest sample. To correct batch-related cross-sample contamination, repertoire overlap clustering matched CDR3 amino acid sequences but not nucleotide sequences. In-frame beta chains were kept once TCRdb had trimmed the public reads at Q25 with fastp and called clones with MiXCR. CDR3 protein duplicates are merged, each entry listing the most common genes and DNA. The V and J calls here are based on TCRdb, not the publication. For this sample there are about 200,000 distinct CDR3 sequences; 29% appear just once. Of the sample, around 3.7% is held by the ten largest clones.

On this clonotype itself: Which antigen it targets is not known. It has no much larger one-base neighbor in the sample; base qualities were not kept.

To demonstrate the VDJtools post-analysis software, TCR beta repertoires were profiled from the peripheral blood of over ten young patients with multiple sclerosis. Multiple sclerosis patients were children and adolescents aged roughly 6 to 17 years. The sample taken for sequencing was blood. Recombination joined TRBV5-1 with TRBJ2-2; 8 junctional bases match TRBD1. This clonotype was sampled from a girl younger than 18 with multiple sclerosis. CDR3 loop: CASSLAWDRSNTGELFF. The DNA sequence follows: TGCGCCAGCAGCTTGGCCTGGGACAGGTCAAACACCGGGGAGCTGTTTTTT.